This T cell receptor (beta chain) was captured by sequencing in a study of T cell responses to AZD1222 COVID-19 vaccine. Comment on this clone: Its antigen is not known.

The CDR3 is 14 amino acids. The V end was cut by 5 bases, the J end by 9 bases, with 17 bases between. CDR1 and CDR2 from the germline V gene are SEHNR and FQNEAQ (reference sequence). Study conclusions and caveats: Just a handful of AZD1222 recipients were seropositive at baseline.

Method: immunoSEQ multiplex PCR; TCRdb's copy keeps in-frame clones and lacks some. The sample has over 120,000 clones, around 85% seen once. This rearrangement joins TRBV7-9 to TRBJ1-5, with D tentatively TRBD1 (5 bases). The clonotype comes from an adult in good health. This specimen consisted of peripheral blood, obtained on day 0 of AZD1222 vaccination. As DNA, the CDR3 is TGTGCCAGCAGCCCCCAGACCGTCGGGGGGCCCCAGCATTTT. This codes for CASSPQTVGGPQHF.